A selection of T cell receptor beta chains follows, all from one sample in a study of early T cells in non-severe SARS-CoV-2 infection. TCRdb fed the 5' RACE reads into MiXCR, producing one record per CDR3 protein. Of tens of thousands of distinct CDR3 sequences in the sample, 5.4% were seen once. The starting material was whole blood, obtained at baseline. These TCRs come from an adult who was a healthcare worker with PCR-confirmed SARS-CoV-2 infection or an uninfected control (not recorded which). CDR3s include the opening cysteine and the closing phenylalanine or tryptophan. D genes are given only for firm matches. Not all rows give a size; the values are once, few, many and, for expanded clones, a class.

size: many
J: TRBJ1-4
D: TRBD1
V: TRBV27
DNA: TGTGCCAGCAGTTTGGGGACAGGTGAAAAACTGTTTTTT
CDR3: CASSLGTGEKLFF

size: many
J: TRBJ1-1
D: .
V: TRBV11-2
DNA: TGTGCCAGCAGCTTAAGGATCTCTGAAGCTTTCTTT
CDR3: CASSLRISEAFF

size: medium-sized
J: TRBJ2-3
D: .
V: TRBV20-1
DNA: TGCAGTGCTCCCGGCAGGGGCCTGGCGGATACGCAGTATTTT
CDR3: CSAPGRGLADTQYF

size: many
J: TRBJ1-6
D: .
V: TRBV15
DNA: TGTGCCACCAGCGGCAGCTCCTATAATTCACCCCTCCACTTT
CDR3: CATSGSSYNSPLHF

size: many
J: TRBJ1-5
D: .
V: TRBV28
DNA: TGTGCCAGCAGTTTAGAGACGGCTAGGGCCCAGCATTTT
CDR3: CASSLETARAQHF

size: many
J: TRBJ2-1
D: .
V: TRBV29-1
DNA: TGCAGCGTTCCTCCGGGAGAGGTCGGCAATGAGCAGTTCTTC
CDR3: CSVPPGEVGNEQFF

size: medium-sized
J: TRBJ1-1
D: .
V: TRBV11-2
DNA: TGTGCCAGCAGCTTATTAGGCGGAGGGCGAACTTTCTTT
CDR3: CASSLLGGGRTFF

size: medium-sized
J: TRBJ2-5
D: .
V: TRBV7-2
DNA: TGTGCCAGCAGCTTCAGGCTGACGGAGACCCAGTACTTC
CDR3: CASSFRLTETQYF

size: few
J: TRBJ2-6
D: .
V: TRBV27
DNA: TGTGCCAGCAGTTTGAGGAGGACTGGGGCCAACGTCCTGACTTTC
CDR3: CASSLRRTGANVLTF

size: many
J: TRBJ1-2
D: .
V: TRBV7-2
DNA: TGTGCCAGCAGCTTGGACAACTATGGCTACACCTTC
CDR3: CASSLDNYGYTF

size: few
J: TRBJ2-7
D: .
V: TRBV5-1
DNA: TGCGCCAGCAGCCCCACAGGGCGCGAGCAGTACTTC
CDR3: CASSPTGREQYF

size: .
J: TRBJ2-2
D: .
V: TRBV2
DNA: TGTGCCAGCAGGAACGGACTAACCGGGGAGCTGTTTTTT
CDR3: CASRNGLTGELFF

size: many
J: TRBJ1-5
D: TRBD1
V: TRBV5-5
DNA: TGTGCCAGCAGGGAGGTCGTGAACAGGGGAAATCAGCCCCAGCATTTT
CDR3: CASREVVNRGNQPQHF

size: many
J: TRBJ1-4
D: .
V: TRBV6-5
DNA: TGTGCCAGCAGCAGGGACTGGCGGAATGAAAAACTGTTTTTT
CDR3: CASSRDWRNEKLFF

size: many
J: TRBJ1-6
D: .
V: TRBV3-1
DNA: TGTGCCAGCAGCACCGGTTGGCAAGTGGTTTCACCCCTCCACTTT
CDR3: CASSTGWQVVSPLHF

size: many
J: TRBJ2-5
D: TRBD2
V: TRBV6-5
DNA: TGTGCCAGCACCAAAAGACTAGCGGGAAGACAAGAGACCCAGTACTTC
CDR3: CASTKRLAGRQETQYF

size: many
J: TRBJ1-2
D: .
V: TRBV5-5
DNA: TGTGCCAGCAGCTTCGATTTGACGGAAAACTATGGCTACACCTTC
CDR3: CASSFDLTENYGYTF

size: many
J: TRBJ2-1
D: .
V: TRBV27
DNA: TGTGCCAGCAGTCCCTACCGAGGGCATGAGCAGTTCTTC
CDR3: CASSPYRGHEQFF

size: many
J: TRBJ1-2
D: .
V: TRBV28
DNA: TGTGCCAGCAGTTTTGGAGATAACTATGGCTACACCTTC
CDR3: CASSFGDNYGYTF

size: .
J: TRBJ2-7
D: TRBD2
V: TRBV13
DNA: TGTGCCAGCAGCTTAGTACTAGCGGACTACGAGCAGTACTTC
CDR3: CASSLVLADYEQYF

size: few
J: TRBJ2-1
D: .
V: TRBV10-1
DNA: TGCGCCAGCAGTGAGTCGTGGACTATTAACAATGAGCAGTTCTTC
CDR3: CASSESWTINNEQFF

size: .
J: TRBJ2-1
D: .
V: TRBV11-2
DNA: .
CDR3: CASSFGSGRHNEQFF

size: few
J: TRBJ1-2
D: .
V: TRBV6-1
DNA: TGTGCCAGCAGTGACGACGGTTTCTATGGCTACACCTTC
CDR3: CASSDDGFYGYTF

size: many
J: TRBJ2-5
D: .
V: TRBV7-2
DNA: TGTGCCAGCAGCTTAGCTCTAGCGATAGGGGTTAAACAAGAGACCCAGTACTTC
CDR3: CASSLALAIGVKQETQYF

size: many
J: TRBJ2-2
D: .
V: TRBV12-3/TRBV12-4
DNA: TGTGCCAGCAGTTTAACGGTGGTGGCCACCGGGGAGCTGTTTTTT
CDR3: CASSLTVVATGELFF

size: many
J: TRBJ1-2
D: TRBD1
V: TRBV5-1
DNA: TGCGCCAGCAGCTTGGAGCAGGGGGTCTATGGCTACACCTTC
CDR3: CASSLEQGVYGYTF

size: many
J: TRBJ1-1
D: .
V: TRBV5-4
DNA: TGTGCCAGCAGCAAGCTGGGGGGCGAGAACACTGAAGCTTTCTTT
CDR3: CASSKLGGENTEAFF

size: many
J: TRBJ2-6
D: .
V: TRBV5-1
DNA: TGCGCCAGCAGCCTTTCGACTGGGGCCAACGTCCTGACTTTC
CDR3: CASSLSTGANVLTF

size: many
J: TRBJ1-3
D: TRBD1
V: TRBV29-1
DNA: TGCAGCCCCTGTGAAGGATTAGGGGGCCCTGGAAACACCATATATTTT
CDR3: CSPCEGLGGPGNTIYF

size: many
J: TRBJ2-1
D: .
V: TRBV5-4
DNA: TGTGCCAGCAGCTCAGGGACTTGGGGAAATGAGCAGTTCTTC
CDR3: CASSSGTWGNEQFF

size: many
J: TRBJ2-1
D: TRBD2
V: TRBV5-1
DNA: TGCGCCAGCAGGGTCGGTTCCCTTCGGGAGGGCCTGGGGAATGAGCAGTTCTTC
CDR3: CASRVGSLREGLGNEQFF

size: many
J: TRBJ2-1
D: .
V: TRBV6-2/TRBV6-3
DNA: TGTGCCAGCAGTCTGACTTTTGGGGGAGACTACAATGAGCAGTTCTTC
CDR3: CASSLTFGGDYNEQFF

size: .
J: TRBJ2-2
D: .
V: TRBV28
DNA: TGTGCCACAGAGAGGGCGACCACCGGGGAGCTGTTTTTT
CDR3: CATERATTGELFF

size: many
J: TRBJ2-1
D: .
V: TRBV24-1
DNA: TGTGCCACCAGTGATTTGAGGGCTGAGCAGTTCTTC
CDR3: CATSDLRAEQFF

size: many
J: TRBJ2-4
D: .
V: TRBV6-2/TRBV6-3
DNA: TGTGCCAGCAGTTCCTTGACGGACATTCAGTACTTC
CDR3: CASSSLTDIQYF

size: many
J: TRBJ1-5
D: TRBD1
V: TRBV12-3/TRBV12-4
DNA: TGTGCCAGCAGTTTGAGGCAAGGGGGCTGGAATCAGCCCCAGCATTTT
CDR3: CASSLRQGGWNQPQHF

size: .
J: TRBJ2-1
D: TRBD2
V: TRBV28
DNA: TGTGCCAGCAGAGATCCGGCGGGAGGAAGGGGCAATGAGCAGTTCTTC
CDR3: CASRDPAGGRGNEQFF